The 10 T cell receptor beta chains below come from one sample, sequenced in a study of T cells in narcolepsy. TCRdb's table, derived via immunoSEQ multiplex PCR, lists solely in-frame clones and lacks some. Among about 34,000 clones listed, about four fifths were seen once. Sequencing input: memory (CD45RA-) CD4+ T cells from blood. These receptors were obtained from a human donor in good health.

J is TRBJ2-7 and V is TRBV2; TRBD1 matches 8 bases. The germline V gene encodes CDR1 SNHLY and CDR2 FYNNEI. The CDR3 is 15 amino acids. V dropped 6 bases and J dropped 6; count of bases not matched to a gene: 13. CDR3 nucleotides: TGTGCCAGCAGAACCGACAGGGGTGTACGGAGCGAGCAGTACTTC. It yields the protein CASRTDRGVRSEQYF.

V and J are TRBV21-1 and TRBJ2-3; no DNA check was done on the table's D call, TRBD1. TRBV21-1 is a recognized pseudogene. The CDR3 covers 15 residues. CDR3: CASSKTRSGTDTQYF. CDR3 in DNA: TGTGCCAGCAGCAAAACCAGGTCCGGCACAGATACGCAGTATTTT.

The rearrangement links TRBV6-1 to TRBJ1-5; 7 positions agree with TRBD1. The trim removed 2 bases at V and 1 base at J, leaving 2 bases unmatched. This CDR3 contains 15 residues. Germline CDR1 reads MNHNS; CDR2 reads SASEGT. The DNA of the CDR3 is TGTGCCAGCAGTGAAATGGGACAGAGCAATCAGCCCCAGCATTTT. As protein: CASSEMGQSNQPQHF.

The chain recombines TRBV5-5 with TRBJ1-1, with D unclear. Trimming took off 4 bases at V and 4 bases at J, with 14 bases between the two ends. From germline, CDR1 is SGHKS and CDR2 YYEKEE (reference sequence). The CDR3 is made up of 14 amino acids. This CDR3 reads CASSLLIGSTEAFF. The CDR3, as DNA: TGTGCCAGCAGCCTCCTAATCGGTAGCACTGAAGCTTTCTTT.

This rearrangement joins TRBV30 to TRBJ2-7; maybe TRBD2 (6 bases). Between the trimmed V and J ends, which lost 3 bases and 5 bases, there was a span of 14 bases. Germline CDR1 reads GTSNPN; CDR2 reads SVGIG (reference sequence). The CDR3 covers 13 residues. The CDR3 DNA reads as TGTGCCTGGAGCCGGGACTCTTTGGACGAGCAGTACTTC. It codes for CAWSRDSLDEQYF.

The J gene is TRBJ1-1, the V gene TRBV10-1; unclear D gene. The CDR3 length is 14 residues. V was shortened by 4 bases and J by 3 bases, with 12 bases between the two germline ends. Germline V lookup: CDR1 WNHNN, CDR2 SYGVQD (reference sequence). CDR3 in amino acids: CASSAKGRDTEAFF. DNA of the CDR3: TGCGCCAGCAGTGCGAAAGGGAGGGACACTGAAGCTTTCTTT.

The chain combines TRBV5-6 with TRBJ1-5, with D tentatively TRBD1 (6 bases). Germline CDR1 is SGHDT and CDR2 is YYEEEE. V was shortened by 3 bases and J by 9 bases, with 16 bases between the two germline ends. CDR3 length equals 14 residues. CDR3 bases: TGTGCCAGCAGCTCCGGACAGACCCGGGGGCCCCAGCATTTT. Its protein is CASSSGQTRGPQHF.

This clone was seen only a few times. This chain links TRBV5-6 with TRBJ1-2, with 7 bases lining up with TRBD1. CDR1 and CDR2 from the germline V gene are SGHDT and YYEEEE. V lost 4 bases and J lost 4; bases outside the gene matches: 10. The CDR3 extends over 15 amino acids. The CDR3 bases are TGTGCCAGCAGCGCTGGGACAGCGGGGTCCTATGGCTACACCTTC. This gives the protein CASSAGTAGSYGYTF.

The chain carries TRBV5-4 and TRBJ2-3; maybe TRBD1 (5 bases). V lost 2 bases and J 3 bases, leaving 13 bases between the germline ends. The CDR3 runs to 15 residues. The germline CDR1 and CDR2 sequences are SGHNT and YYREEE (reference sequence). The CDR3 loop reads CASSFPTGATDTQYF. CDR3 DNA sequence: TGTGCCAGCAGCTTCCCCACTGGGGCTACAGATACGCAGTATTTT.

V usage is TRBV29-1 and J usage is TRBJ2-3, with D possibly being TRBD2 (5 bases). The CDR3 totals 17 residues. Germline assignment: CDR1 SQVTM and CDR2 ANQGSEA. V lost 1 base and J lost 4, with 21 bases in between. The CDR3: CSVEVTIRGRSADTQYF. Written as DNA, the CDR3 is TGCAGCGTTGAAGTGACGATTAGAGGGAGATCCGCAGATACGCAGTATTTT.